The rows below give T cell receptor beta chains drawn from one sample of a study of response to subunit inactivated influenza vaccine. TCRdb passed the RT-PCR reads through MiXCR, listing each CDR3 protein once. The table shows 750,000 to 850,000 distinct CDR3 sequences, with roughly 18% occurring only once. The sequenced sample was PBMCs from blood, obtained more than 4 days after vaccination. The receptor source for this set is a middle-aged man who received an inactivated influenza vaccine. The CDR3 runs from the conserved cysteine through the conserved F or W. The D gene is left open where the match is weak. Clone sizes are given selectively: once, few, many, or a class where the clone is expanded.

D: NA
J: TRBJ2-7
V: TRBV7-2
size: NA
DNA: TGTGCCAGCAGCTTAGACAGCTTTACCTACGAGCAGTACTTC
CDR3: CASSLDSFTYEQYF

D: NA
J: TRBJ1-2
V: TRBV4-2
size: few
DNA: TGTGCCAGCAGCAGAGAATTGGGAGGAAGCAACTATGGCTACACCTTC
CDR3: CASSRELGGSNYGYTF

D: TRBD1
J: TRBJ2-1
V: TRBV5-1
size: many
DNA: TGCGCCAGCACCGGGACAGCAAAGCAGTTCTTC
CDR3: CASTGTAKQFF

D: TRBD2
J: TRBJ2-1
V: TRBV4-3
size: many
DNA: TGCGCCAGCAGCCTGTGGGGGGGGAGTCGGTTCGATGAGCAGTTCTTC
CDR3: CASSLWGGSRFDEQFF

D: TRBD2
J: TRBJ2-3
V: TRBV7-9
size: NA
DNA: TGTGCCAGCAGCTCGGGAGGTGGAGGCACAGATACGCAGTATTTT
CDR3: CASSSGGGGTDTQYF

D: TRBD2
J: TRBJ2-5
V: TRBV11-2
size: NA
DNA: TGTGCCAGCAGCCTCGGGACTAGCGGGAGGGCTTTACAAGAGACCCAGTACTTC
CDR3: CASSLGTSGRALQETQYF

D: NA
J: TRBJ2-3
V: TRBV20-1
size: few
DNA: TGCAGTGCTCACGGGACCGAGCTCACAGATACGCAGTATTTT
CDR3: CSAHGTELTDTQYF

D: NA
J: TRBJ2-7
V: TRBV27
size: NA
DNA: TGTGCCAGCAGTTTTCCCTTCGGGGAGCAGTACTTC
CDR3: CASSFPFGEQYF

D: TRBD2
J: TRBJ2-2
V: TRBV4-2
size: NA
DNA: TGTGCCAGCAGCCAAGGCCTGGGACTAGCGGGAGATACCGGGGAGCTGTTTTTT
CDR3: CASSQGLGLAGDTGELFF

D: NA
J: TRBJ1-5
V: TRBV10-3
size: few
DNA: TGTGCCATCAGTGAGTCGGGACAGCCCCAGCATTTT
CDR3: CAISESGQPQHF

D: TRBD1
J: TRBJ2-6
V: TRBV6-1
size: NA
DNA: TGTGCCAGCCGGGACAGACACTCTGGGGCCAACGTCCTGACTTTC
CDR3: CASRDRHSGANVLTF

D: TRBD1
J: TRBJ1-1
V: TRBV5-1
size: NA
DNA: TGCGCCAGCAGCACCAGGACAGGGATCGGCACTGAAGCTTTCTTT
CDR3: CASSTRTGIGTEAFF

D: NA
J: TRBJ1-2
V: TRBV5-1
size: few
DNA: TGCGCCAGCAGCCGGGACACCCCGCGGGGCTACACCTTC
CDR3: CASSRDTPRGYTF

D: TRBD1
J: TRBJ2-7
V: TRBV28
size: few
DNA: TGTGCCAGCAGTTTCTATTCACTCGGACAGGGGGCGTACGAGCAGTACTTC
CDR3: CASSFYSLGQGAYEQYF

D: NA
J: TRBJ1-4
V: TRBV9
size: NA
DNA: TGTGCCAGCAGCGTAGGATCAAGACCCAATGAAAAACTGTTTTTT
CDR3: CASSVGSRPNEKLFF

D: TRBD2
J: TRBJ2-5
V: TRBV6-2/TRBV6-3
size: few
DNA: TGTGCCAGCAGTTCCGTTGGACTAGCGGGACAAGAGACCCAGTACTTC
CDR3: CASSSVGLAGQETQYF

D: NA
J: TRBJ2-5
V: TRBV20-1
size: NA
DNA: TGCAGTGCTAGAGATGGACGGGAGAGGGGCACCCAGTACTTC
CDR3: CSARDGRERGTQYF

D: TRBD2
J: TRBJ2-7
V: TRBV25-1
size: few
DNA: TGTGCCAGCCGATCTAGCGGGAGCTACGAGCAGTACTTC
CDR3: CASRSSGSYEQYF

D: NA
J: TRBJ2-1
V: TRBV7-2
size: few
DNA: TGTGCCAGCAGCCCCCGATTACTGAATGAGCAGTTCTTC
CDR3: CASSPRLLNEQFF

D: NA
J: TRBJ2-7
V: TRBV5-1
size: once
DNA: TGCGCCAACACCCTTTCAGTTCGGAGAGGAGAGCAGTACTTC
CDR3: CANTLSVRRGEQYF

D: NA
J: TRBJ1-5
V: TRBV6-2/TRBV6-3
size: few
DNA: TGTGCCAGCAGTTCCTTCACCCTCGGTTACAATCAGCCCCAGCATTTT
CDR3: CASSSFTLGYNQPQHF

D: TRBD1
J: TRBJ2-3
V: TRBV10-3
size: many
DNA: TGTGCCATCAGGGGACAGGAGGAGAATTATGATACGCAGTATTTT
CDR3: CAIRGQEENYDTQYF

D: TRBD1
J: TRBJ2-1
V: TRBV7-9
size: few
DNA: TGTGCCAGCGAACTCCGGGACAGCAACAATGAGCAGTTCTTC
CDR3: CASELRDSNNEQFF

D: NA
J: TRBJ1-1
V: TRBV20-1
size: NA
DNA: TGCAGTGCTACCCCTGAAACTGAAGCTTTCTTT
CDR3: CSATPETEAFF

D: TRBD1
J: TRBJ2-1
V: TRBV10-3
size: NA
DNA: TGTGCCATCAGTTCGGGACAGGGGAGGAATGAGCAGTTCTTC
CDR3: CAISSGQGRNEQFF

D: TRBD1
J: TRBJ2-7
V: TRBV20-1
size: few
DNA: TGCAGTGCCGCCGACAGGGGCGGGGAGCAGTACTTC
CDR3: CSAADRGGEQYF

D: NA
J: TRBJ1-2
V: TRBV29-1
size: many
DNA: TGCAGCGTCTCGAAGGGCCCTAACTATGGCTACACCTTC
CDR3: CSVSKGPNYGYTF

D: TRBD2
J: TRBJ2-1
V: TRBV6-2/TRBV6-3
size: NA
DNA: TGTGCCAGCACCGGACTAGCGGGGGAGCTTTATGAGCAGTTCTTC
CDR3: CASTGLAGELYEQFF

D: NA
J: TRBJ2-7
V: TRBV4-1
size: few
DNA: TGCGCCAGCAGCCAAGAAAGCCGCACCATGTCCTACGAGCAGTACTTC
CDR3: CASSQESRTMSYEQYF

D: NA
J: TRBJ1-2
V: TRBV7-9
size: few
DNA: TGTGCCAGCAGCTTAGACAGCCTCTATGGCTACACCTTC
CDR3: CASSLDSLYGYTF

D: NA
J: TRBJ2-1
V: TRBV4-3
size: NA
DNA: TGCGCCAGCAGCCCCTCGGCCATTTTCTACAATGAGCAGTTCTTC
CDR3: CASSPSAIFYNEQFF

D: TRBD1
J: TRBJ1-1
V: TRBV11-1
size: NA
DNA: TGTGCCAGCAGCGCATGGACAGGGTCTGGGAACACTGAAGCTTTCTTT
CDR3: CASSAWTGSGNTEAFF

D: NA
J: TRBJ2-1
V: TRBV20-1
size: NA
DNA: TGCAGTGCTAAACAGCTCAATGAGCAGTTCTTC
CDR3: CSAKQLNEQFF

D: NA
J: TRBJ1-5
V: TRBV10-3
size: NA
DNA: TGTGCCATCAGTGAAGCGGTGGAGACAGCCCAGCATTTT
CDR3: CAISEAVETAQHF

D: NA
J: TRBJ2-5
V: TRBV7-2
size: many
DNA: TGTGCCAGCAGCTTAGCCGGCATCCAAGAGACCCAGTACTTC
CDR3: CASSLAGIQETQYF